The clone carrying this T cell receptor (beta chain) was detected only a few times. The target antigen is unknown. CDR1 is SGHDN and CDR2 is FVKESK in the germline V gene. V was clipped by 2 bases and J by 13 bases, with 8 bases between them. The CDR3 covers 11 residues. This sample stems from a study of blood T cells in healthy people across ages. Whole-study findings and limits: Long-lived donors exceeded aged donors in naive CD4+ cells and diversity.

A sample-barcoded 5' primer and a J-beta primer mix were used in a second PCR of roughly 6 to 11 cycles. In TCRdb, the 5' RACE reads were re-called with MiXCR into one record per CDR3 protein. This sample has 600,000 to 800,000 distinct CDR3 sequences, with 20% to 25% found just once. All donors came from Russia, were Caucasian and healthy, and spanned ages roughly 6 to 95. Each donor supplied approximately 10 milliliters of peripheral blood. Every sample gave at least 6 micrograms of total RNA when it was extracted. This TCR derives from an older man in good health. This chain links TRBV14 with TRBJ1-4; D gene uncertain. Material for sequencing was blood. CDR3 in amino acids: CASSQKGGLFF. The CDR3 coding sequence is TGTGCCAGCAGCCAAAAAGGCGGACTGTTTTTT.